These T cell receptor beta chains were read from a single sample in a study of CD8 T cells in ankylosing spondylitis. TCRdb independently ran MiXCR on the 5' RACE reads; one entry per CDR3 protein. The sample includes approximately 200,000 distinct CDR3 sequences, about 13% of them seen just once. Sequencing input: blood, either unsorted or a sorted T cell fraction (not recorded which). The receptor set was obtained from a male donor with ankylosing spondylitis or in good health (not recorded which). Both conserved end residues are part of each CDR3. The order of the fields is V gene, clone size, J gene, D gene, CDR3 protein, CDR3 DNA. D genes are given only for firm matches. Not all rows give a size; the values are once, few, many and, for expanded clones, a class.

>TRBV12-3/TRBV12-4|.|TRBJ1-2|TRBD1
CASGQGTGYTF
TGTGCCAGCGGACAGGGGACTGGCTACACCTTC
>TRBV27|.|TRBJ2-7|TRBD2
CASSLTPTSGSKEEQYF
TGTGCCAGCAGTTTAACGCCGACTAGCGGGAGCAAGGAAGAGCAGTACTTC
>TRBV7-9|few|TRBJ1-1|.
CASSQGRGLNTEAFF
TGTGCCAGCAGCCAGGGCAGGGGCCTGAACACTGAAGCTTTCTTT
>TRBV14|.|TRBJ2-2|.
CASSPLGLAAGELFF
TGTGCCAGCAGCCCGCTCGGCCTGGCGGCCGGGGAGCTGTTTTTT
>TRBV10-1|.|TRBJ2-5|.
CASSESRGGETQYF
TGCGCCAGCAGTGAGTCGAGGGGAGGAGAGACCCAGTACTTC
>TRBV2|.|TRBJ2-1|.
CASSYGQGGTYNEQFF
TGTGCCAGCAGTTATGGACAGGGAGGGACCTACAATGAGCAGTTCTTC
>TRBV5-1|.|TRBJ1-1|TRBD1
CASSARQGAYTEAFF
TGCGCCAGCAGCGCGAGACAGGGGGCTTACACTGAAGCTTTCTTT
>TRBV15|few|TRBJ1-1|.
CATSRETQNTEAFF
TGTGCCACCAGCAGAGAAACGCAGAACACTGAAGCTTTCTTT
>TRBV7-9|many|TRBJ2-2|TRBD2
CASSFTSGANTGELFF
TGTGCCAGCAGCTTTACTAGCGGGGCCAACACCGGGGAGCTGTTTTTT
>TRBV25-1|medium-sized|TRBJ2-1|TRBD1
CASSDPGTGGVNEQFF
TGTGCCAGCAGTGACCCTGGGACAGGGGGCGTAAATGAGCAGTTCTTC
>TRBV3-1|.|TRBJ1-4|.
CASSPPGTPNEKLFF
TGTGCCAGCAGCCCCCCCGGGACACCTAATGAAAAACTGTTTTTT
>TRBV7-9|.|TRBJ2-7|TRBD1
CASSVHLRDRGLPGQYF
TGTGCCAGCAGCGTCCACCTCCGGGACAGGGGGCTCCCCGGGCAGTACTTC
>TRBV6-5|.|TRBJ1-1|TRBD1
CASHRGPEAFF
TGTGCCAGCCACAGGGGCCCTGAAGCTTTCTTT
>TRBV12-3/TRBV12-4|many|TRBJ2-7|.
CASAHGTGYEQYF
TGTGCCAGCGCCCACGGGACGGGCTACGAGCAGTACTTC
>TRBV6-4|.|TRBJ2-1|TRBD2
CASGRASSGGEQFF
TGTGCCAGCGGGAGGGCGTCGAGCGGGGGTGAGCAGTTCTTC
>TRBV7-9|few|TRBJ1-1|.
CASSEVQGDTEAFF
TGTGCCAGCAGCGAGGTTCAGGGTGATACTGAAGCTTTCTTT
>TRBV6-1|few|TRBJ2-1|TRBD2
CASSDLAGGLSGNEQFF
TGTGCCAGCAGTGATCTAGCGGGGGGGCTCTCGGGCAATGAGCAGTTCTTC
>TRBV29-1|many|TRBJ2-5|.
CSVESRPWGTQYF
TGCAGCGTCGAGTCTAGGCCGTGGGGGACCCAGTACTTC
>TRBV5-1|many|TRBJ2-7|.
CASHTGESYEQYF
TGCGCCAGCCACACGGGTGAATCCTACGAGCAGTACTTC
>TRBV20-1|many|TRBJ2-7|TRBD2
CSARDPASGEYEQYF
TGCAGTGCTAGAGATCCGGCTAGCGGGGAATACGAGCAGTACTTC
>TRBV30|.|TRBJ1-4|.
CAWSDNEKLFF
TGTGCCTGGAGTGATAATGAAAAACTGTTTTTT
>TRBV27|few|TRBJ1-6|.
CASSLLYSSVEYNLHF
TGTGCCAGCAGTTTATTATATAGTTCGGTGGAGTACAACCTCCACTTT
>TRBV4-1|few|TRBJ1-2|.
CASSYYGYTF
TGCGCCAGCAGCTATTATGGCTACACCTTC
>TRBV7-9|few|TRBJ2-2|.
CASSLTAGLAGELFF
TGTGCCAGCAGCTTAACCGCAGGGTTAGCCGGGGAGCTGTTTTTT
>TRBV12-3/TRBV12-4|.|TRBJ2-6|.
CASSLNDGANVLTF
TGTGCCAGCAGTTTGAATGACGGGGCCAACGTCCTGACTTTC
>TRBV12-3/TRBV12-4|many|TRBJ2-2|.
CASSASGELFF
TGTGCCAGCTCAGCGTCTGGGGAGCTGTTTTTT
>TRBV12-3/TRBV12-4|many|TRBJ1-1|TRBD1
CASSSTGGTEAFF
TGTGCCAGCAGTTCCACAGGGGGAACTGAAGCTTTCTTT
>TRBV6-1|.|TRBJ2-1|.
CASSPNDPGPEQFF
TGTGCCAGCAGTCCGAATGACCCAGGCCCAGAGCAGTTCTTC
>TRBV3-1|few|TRBJ2-1|TRBD2
CASSPPGLARYEQFF
TGTGCCAGCAGCCCACCGGGACTAGCTAGATATGAGCAGTTCTTC